This is a list of T cell receptor beta chains from one sample in a study of identical twins. TCRdb passed the 5' RACE reads through MiXCR, listing each CDR3 protein once. This table has about 520,000 distinct CDR3 sequences, 22% appearing once. Another study also made use of these data, one on T cells expressing NK-cell markers.

The sequencing sample was made of CD4+ T cells sorted from blood. These receptors originate from a woman younger than 35 in good health. Each CDR3 is given with its conserved first and last residue. The D gene is left open where the match is weak. A row's size may be missing; if present it is once, few, many or a size class.

few | . | TRBJ1-1 | TRBV7-9 | 15 | CASGSDRRSNTEAFF | TGTGCCAGCGGATCCGACAGGAGGAGTAACACTGAAGCTTTCTTT
. | . | TRBJ1-6 | TRBV2 | 15 | CASSENEGSYSPLHF | TGTGCCAGCAGTGAAAATGAGGGAAGCTATTCACCCCTCCACTTT
. | . | TRBJ2-7 | TRBV6-5 | 15 | CASSYSEDESYEQYF | TGTGCCAGCAGTTACTCTGAGGACGAATCCTACGAGCAGTACTTC
. | TRBD2 | TRBJ2-7 | TRBV7-2 | 15 | CASSRLAGATYEQYF | TGTGCCAGCAGCCGACTAGCGGGGGCTACCTACGAGCAGTACTTC
. | . | TRBJ2-1 | TRBV20-1 | 15 | CSATGGDAGGNEQFF | TGCAGTGCTACAGGAGGGGACGCCGGGGGCAATGAGCAGTTCTTC
few | . | TRBJ1-5 | TRBV27 | 15 | CASSNIGGGNQPQHF | TGTGCCAGCAGTAACATAGGGGGGGGCAATCAGCCCCAGCATTTT
. | . | TRBJ2-1 | TRBV29-1 | 14 | CSSPAGRSYNEQFF | TGCAGCTCCCCGGCGGGGCGTTCCTACAATGAGCAGTTCTTC
few | . | TRBJ1-1 | TRBV20-1 | 13 | CSARLGSLTEAFF | TGCAGTGCTAGATTGGGCAGCCTCACTGAAGCTTTCTTT
. | TRBD1 | TRBJ2-2 | TRBV20-1 | 15 | CSARGGQGEAGELFF | TGCAGTGCTAGAGGAGGACAGGGGGAGGCCGGGGAGCTGTTTTTT
. | . | TRBJ1-5 | TRBV7-2 | 14 | CASSLAGVEQPQHF | TGTGCCAGCAGCTTAGCGGGGGTAGAGCAGCCCCAGCATTTT
many | TRBD1 | TRBJ1-1 | TRBV2 | 13 | CASRGQLNTEAFF | TGTGCCAGCAGGGGACAGTTGAACACTGAAGCTTTCTTT
. | . | TRBJ1-2 | TRBV3-1 | 14 | CASSQDKVPYGYTF | TGTGCCAGCAGCCAAGACAAAGTACCCTATGGCTACACCTTC
. | . | TRBJ1-5 | TRBV6-1 | 14 | CASSGTSRNQPQHF | TGTGCCAGCAGTGGGACCTCCCGAAACCAGCCCCAGCATTTT
few | . | TRBJ1-6 | TRBV6-5 | 14 | CASSLQGLSKPLHF | TGTGCCAGCAGTTTACAGGGATTAAGCAAGCCCCTCCACTTT
many | . | TRBJ2-1 | TRBV5-6 | 16 | CASSQPPPRSYNEQFF | TGTGCCAGCAGCCAACCTCCCCCCCGCTCCTACAATGAGCAGTTCTTC
few | TRBD1 | TRBJ2-3 | TRBV20-1 | 13 | CSAPGQGVDTQYF | TGCAGTGCGCCGGGACAGGGAGTGGATACGCAGTATTTT
. | TRBD2 | TRBJ2-3 | TRBV20-1 | 14 | CSASSGFGTDTQYF | TGCAGTGCCAGTAGCGGGTTTGGCACAGATACGCAGTATTTT
. | . | TRBJ1-5 | TRBV12-3/TRBV12-4 | 18 | CACSNRQVLPYSNQPQHF | TGTGCCTGCAGTAATCGACAGGTACTCCCCTATAGCAATCAGCCCCAGCATTTT
. | . | TRBJ1-2 | TRBV27 | 15 | CASSSKSEIGYVYTF | TGTGCCAGCAGTTCGAAGTCAGAGATAGGCTATGTCTACACCTTC
few | . | TRBJ2-3 | TRBV2 | 14 | CANNPGGVSDTQYF | TGTGCCAACAACCCGGGCGGGGTCTCAGATACGCAGTATTTT
few | . | TRBJ2-1 | TRBV12-3/TRBV12-4 | 13 | CASKTVGGDEQFF | TGTGCCAGCAAGACGGTGGGCGGGGATGAGCAGTTCTTC
few | . | TRBJ2-1 | TRBV7-2 | 14 | CASSLGTTRNEQFF | TGTGCCAGCAGCTTAGGGACTACCCGAAATGAGCAGTTCTTC
. | TRBD2 | TRBJ2-4 | TRBV4-1 | 21 | CASSRSPRGSGRASAKNIQYF | TGCGCCAGCAGCCGCAGTCCGAGAGGTAGCGGGAGGGCCTCAGCCAAAAACATTCAGTACTTC
. | TRBD2 | TRBJ2-1 | TRBV20-1 | 16 | CSFGLAGGKSNNEQFF | TGCAGTTTTGGACTAGCGGGGGGGAAAAGTAACAATGAGCAGTTCTTC
. | . | TRBJ2-5 | TRBV29-1 | 10 | CSVLSETQYF | TGCAGCGTTCTGAGCGAGACCCAGTACTTC
once | . | TRBJ2-1 | TRBV6-1 | 16 | CASSEWGRGSYNEQFF | TGTGCCAGCAGCGAATGGGGCAGGGGATCATACAATGAGCAGTTCTTC
. | . | TRBJ2-2 | TRBV12-3/TRBV12-4 | 14 | CASSYSTGSGELFF | TGTGCCAGCAGTTATAGTACAGGGTCCGGGGAGCTGTTTTTT
few | . | TRBJ2-1 | TRBV12-3/TRBV12-4 | 16 | CASSLYRGVAYNEQFF | TGTGCCAGCAGTTTATACCGCGGGGTAGCCTACAATGAGCAGTTCTTC
. | TRBD2 | TRBJ2-1 | TRBV29-1 | 14 | CSARERGLVYEQFF | TGCAGCGCCAGAGAGCGGGGCCTCGTTTATGAGCAGTTCTTC
few | TRBD1 | TRBJ2-5 | TRBV7-9 | 15 | CASSLFGTAQETQYF | TGTGCCAGCAGCTTATTCGGGACAGCACAAGAGACCCAGTACTTC
many | TRBD2 | TRBJ2-1 | TRBV5-1 | 15 | CASSLGHGTSNEQFF | TGCGCCAGCAGCTTGGGACACGGGACTAGCAATGAGCAGTTCTTC
. | TRBD2 | TRBJ2-3 | TRBV20-1 | 16 | CSARDIGGRASDTQYF | TGCAGTGCTAGAGATATTGGCGGGAGGGCCTCAGATACGCAGTATTTT
few | . | TRBJ1-6 | TRBV20-1 | 13 | CSARSTHNSPLHF | TGCAGTGCTAGATCCACCCATAATTCACCCCTCCACTTT
. | TRBD2 | TRBJ2-3 | TRBV20-1 | 16 | CSARALLAGNTDTQYF | TGCAGTGCTAGAGCTTTACTAGCGGGGAACACAGATACGCAGTATTTT
. | . | TRBJ2-2 | TRBV4-1 | 14 | CASSQDVLTGELFF | TGCGCCAGCAGCCAGGACGTCCTTACCGGGGAGCTGTTTTTT
. | . | TRBJ2-7 | TRBV5-6 | 14 | CASSFLQGGGLEYF | TGTGCCAGCAGCTTCCTACAAGGTGGAGGGTTGGAGTACTTC
few | TRBD1 | TRBJ2-5 | TRBV20-1 | 13 | CSARQGREETQYF | TGCAGTGCTCGACAGGGGAGAGAAGAGACCCAGTACTTC
few | . | TRBJ1-1 | TRBV29-1 | 13 | CSAEGLAGTEAFF | TGCAGCGCCGAGGGGTTGGCTGGCACTGAAGCTTTCTTT
. | TRBD1 | TRBJ2-7 | TRBV7-2 | 15 | CASSLGGQGAYEQYF | TGTGCCAGCAGCTTAGGGGGACAGGGCGCCTACGAGCAGTACTTC
. | . | TRBJ2-7 | TRBV20-1 | 13 | CSASRRRESGQYF | TGCAGTGCCTCCAGGCGTCGGGAATCTGGGCAGTACTTC
few | TRBD2 | TRBJ2-5 | TRBV9 | 16 | CASSKSAGGPGETQYF | TGTGCCAGCAGTAAATCTGCGGGGGGGCCCGGAGAGACCCAGTACTTC
. | TRBD1 | TRBJ1-6 | TRBV12-3/TRBV12-4 | 16 | CASSGDRGLGNSPLHF | TGTGCCAGCAGCGGTGACAGGGGATTGGGTAATTCACCCCTCCACTTT
few | TRBD1 | TRBJ1-1 | TRBV12-3/TRBV12-4 | 15 | CASSSRQGLGTEAFF | TGTGCCAGCAGTTCCCGACAGGGTTTGGGAACTGAAGCTTTCTTT
few | . | TRBJ1-1 | TRBV5-1 | 13 | CASKVVQNTEAFF | TGCGCCAGCAAAGTGGTACAGAACACTGAAGCTTTCTTT
. | . | TRBJ2-2 | TRBV10-3 | 17 | CAISESTGSGTSGELFF | TGTGCCATCAGTGAGTCGACAGGGAGCGGGACGAGCGGGGAGCTGTTTTTT
few | . | TRBJ2-5 | TRBV7-8 | 13 | CASSPGHQETQYF | TGTGCCAGCAGCCCGGGTCACCAAGAGACCCAGTACTTC
few | TRBD1 | TRBJ2-5 | TRBV29-1 | 14 | CSANLPGGQETQYF | TGCAGCGCCAACCTCCCAGGGGGCCAAGAGACCCAGTACTTC
. | . | TRBJ2-1 | TRBV5-1 | 12 | CASSLAGGAQFF | TGCGCCAGCAGCTTGGCCGGTGGGGCGCAGTTCTTC
many | TRBD2 | TRBJ2-1 | TRBV20-1 | 14 | CSLGPGLAGELKFF | TGCAGTTTAGGACCGGGACTAGCGGGAGAATTGAAGTTCTTC